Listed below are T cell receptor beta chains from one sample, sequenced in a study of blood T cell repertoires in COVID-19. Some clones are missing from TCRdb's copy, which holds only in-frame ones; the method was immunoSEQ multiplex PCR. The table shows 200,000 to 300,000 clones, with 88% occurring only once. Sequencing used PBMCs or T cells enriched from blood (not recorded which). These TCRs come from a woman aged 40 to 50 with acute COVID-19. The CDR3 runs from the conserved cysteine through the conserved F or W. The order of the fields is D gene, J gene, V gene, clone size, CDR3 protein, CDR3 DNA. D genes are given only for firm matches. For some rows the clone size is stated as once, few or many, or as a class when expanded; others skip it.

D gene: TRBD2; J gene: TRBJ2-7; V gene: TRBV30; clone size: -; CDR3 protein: CAWSRLAGAYEQYF; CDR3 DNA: TGTGCCTGGAGTAGGCTAGCGGGAGCCTACGAGCAGTACTTC
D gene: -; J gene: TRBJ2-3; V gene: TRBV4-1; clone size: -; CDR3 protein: CASSQRAGFSTDTQYF; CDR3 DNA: TGCGCCAGCAGCCAGAGGGCGGGATTTAGCACAGATACGCAGTATTTT
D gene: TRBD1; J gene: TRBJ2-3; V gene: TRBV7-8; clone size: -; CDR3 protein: CASSPTWTGDTDTQYF; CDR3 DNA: TGTGCCAGCAGCCCTACTTGGACAGGGGACACAGATACGCAGTATTTT
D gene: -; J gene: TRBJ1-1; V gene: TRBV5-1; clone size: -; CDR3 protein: CASSSYRVNTEAFF; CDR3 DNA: TGCGCCAGCAGCTCCTACAGGGTGAACACTGAAGCTTTCTTT
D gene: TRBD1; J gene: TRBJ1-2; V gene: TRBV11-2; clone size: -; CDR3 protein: CASSSDRGKGGYTF; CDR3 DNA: TGTGCCAGCAGCTCGGACAGGGGGAAAGGAGGCTACACCTTC
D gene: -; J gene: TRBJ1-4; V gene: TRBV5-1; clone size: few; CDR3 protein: CASSLDGGGDEKLFF; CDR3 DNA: TGCGCCAGCAGCTTGGATGGAGGTGGGGATGAAAAACTGTTTTTT
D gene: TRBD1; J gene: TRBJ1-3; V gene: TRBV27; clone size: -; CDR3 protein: CASSSGQGNTIYF; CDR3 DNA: TGTGCCAGCAGCTCGGGACAGGGAAACACCATATATTTT
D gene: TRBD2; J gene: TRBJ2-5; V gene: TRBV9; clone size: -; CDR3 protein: CASSLRSGTSQETQYF; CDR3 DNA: TGTGCCAGCAGCCTCCGGAGCGGGACTAGCCAAGAGACCCAGTACTTC
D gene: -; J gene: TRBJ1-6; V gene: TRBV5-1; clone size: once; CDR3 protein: CASSLGSRGQSPLHF; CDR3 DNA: TGCGCCAGCAGCTTGGGCTCGAGGGGACAATCACCCCTCCACTTT
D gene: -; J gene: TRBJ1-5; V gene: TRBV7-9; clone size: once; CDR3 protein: CASSLAAGPQHF; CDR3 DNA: TGTGCCAGCAGCTTAGCTGCGGGGCCCCAGCATTTT
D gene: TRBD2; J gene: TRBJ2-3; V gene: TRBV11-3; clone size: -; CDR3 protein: CASSRGASGSTDTQYF; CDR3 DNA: TGTGCCAGCAGCCGGGGCGCTAGCGGGAGCACAGATACGCAGTATTTT
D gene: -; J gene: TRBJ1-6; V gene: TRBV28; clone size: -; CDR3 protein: CASSLPGNSPLHF; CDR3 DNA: TGTGCCAGCAGTTTACCAGGCAATTCACCCCTCCACTTT
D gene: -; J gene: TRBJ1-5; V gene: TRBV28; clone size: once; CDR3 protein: CASSLFGESSNQPQHF; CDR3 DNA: TGTGCCAGCAGTTTATTCGGTGAATCTAGCAATCAGCCCCAGCATTTT
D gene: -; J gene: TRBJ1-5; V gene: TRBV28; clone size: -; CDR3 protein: CASSLLGGIALPQHF; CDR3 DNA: TGTGCCAGCAGTTTATTGGGGGGAATTGCTCTGCCCCAGCATTTT
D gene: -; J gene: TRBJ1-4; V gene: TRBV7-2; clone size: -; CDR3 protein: CASSLGGVVGNEKLFF; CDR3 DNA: TGTGCCAGCAGCTTAGGGGGGGTGGTGGGAAATGAAAAACTGTTTTTT
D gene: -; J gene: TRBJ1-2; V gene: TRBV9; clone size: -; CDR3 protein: CASSVDRSSGFSGGYTF; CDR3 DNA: TGTGCCAGCAGCGTAGACCGATCCAGTGGGTTTTCGGGTGGCTACACCTTC
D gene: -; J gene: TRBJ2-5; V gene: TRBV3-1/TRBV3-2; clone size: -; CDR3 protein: CASSLPLTGFETQYF; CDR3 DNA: TGTGCCAGCAGCCTTCCCTTAACAGGGTTCGAGACCCAGTACTTC